Below, 29 T cell receptor beta chains from the same sample are listed, as sequenced in a study of a mutant IDH1 vaccine in newly diagnosed glioma. This table comes from immunoSEQ multiplex PCR, and its TCRdb copy is limited to in-frame clones, with some not included. The sample consists of 85,000 to 100,000 clones, over 75% of them appearing once. Time point specified: baseline, week 1 (first vaccination visit). Treatment in this sample: pre-vaccination baseline after standard-of-care therapy. The starting material was PBMCs, obtained from a glioma patient treated with radiotherapy, temozolomide or both. The receptors originated from a man aged 40-49 years with glioma.

This clone was counted a single time. The chain links TRBV5-4 to TRBJ2-2; weak D call: TRBD2 (5 bases). V was pared by 1 base and J by 7 bases, with 11 bases between. Germline V gene data show CDR1 as SGHNT and CDR2 as YYREEE (reference sequence). This CDR3 comprises 14 residues. CDR3 loop: CASSLTGFGGELFF. The CDR3 DNA is TGTGCCAGCAGCTTGACGGGGTTTGGCGGGGAGCTGTTTTTT.

The chain is built from TRBV7-2 and TRBJ2-3, with 8 bases that match TRBD2. The germline V gene has CDR1 SGHTA and CDR2 FQGNSA. After removal of 5 bases from V and 6 bases from J, the junction contained 10 bases not matched to a gene. The CDR3 is made up of 15 amino acids. The CDR3 reads CASSPVAGGADTQYF. The CDR3 DNA follows: TGTGCCAGCAGCCCCGTCGCGGGGGGAGCGGATACGCAGTATTTT.

The CDR3 nucleotides read TGTGCCAGCTCACCTGAGATTAGGGAAAAACTGTTTTTT. Protein product: CASSPEIREKLFF. This chain joins TRBV18 and TRBJ1-4; D uncertain. The CDR3 sequence is 13 residues long. The V end was cut by 3 bases, the J end by 8 bases, with 10 bases between. Germline V lookup: CDR1 KGHSH, CDR2 LQKENI.

J is TRBJ1-1 and V is TRBV7-2, with D possibly matching TRBD1 (5 bases). V was clipped by 5 bases and J by 6 bases, with 16 bases between them. Germline loops: CDR1 SGHTA, CDR2 FQGNSA. The CDR3 contains 14 residues. The CDR3 bases are TGTGCCAGCAGCATACGACGGGGGTATTCTGAAGCTTTCTTT. Translated: CASSIRRGYSEAFF.

J is TRBJ1-1 and V is TRBV25-1; D gene unclear. The CDR3 consists of 14 residues. The germline V gene encodes CDR1 MGHDK and CDR2 SYGVNS. Trimming removed 6 bases from V and 4 bases from J, with 15 bases in between. CDR3 residues: CASRHQDSGTEAFF. For the CDR3, the DNA is TGTGCCAGCAGGCATCAGGATAGCGGCACTGAAGCTTTCTTT. The full variable domain, with the rest looked up from reference TRBV25-1 and TRBJ1-1, is EADIYQTPRYLVIGTGKKITLECSQTMGHDKMYWYQQDPGMELHLIHYSYGVNSTEKGDLSSESTVSRIRTEHFPLTLESARPSHTSQYLCASRHQDSGTEAFFGQGTRLTVV.

This clone is medium-sized in the sample. The V call is TRBV7-9, the J call TRBJ2-1; D is possibly TRBD2 (6 bases). Trimming took 3 bases from V and 5 from J, leaving 11 bases between them. The germline CDR1 and CDR2 sequences are SEHNR and FQNEAQ (reference sequence). The CDR3 is 14 residues long. CDR3 region: CASSFRRGHNEQFF. CDR3 bases: TGTGCCAGCAGCTTTAGGCGGGGCCACAATGAGCAGTTCTTC. Combining the CDR3 with reference TRBV7-9 and TRBJ2-1 gives the whole variable domain DTGVSQNPRHKITKRGQNVTFRCDPISEHNRLYWYRQTLGQGPEFLTYFQNEAQLEKSRLLSDRFSAERPKGSFSTLEIQRTEQGDSAMYLCASSFRRGHNEQFFGPGTRLTVL.

This chain connects TRBV9 to TRBJ1-1; unclear D gene. The CDR3 length is 13 residues. Trimming left V 5 bases short and J 1 base short, with 9 bases between. Looked up from germline, CDR1 is SGDLS and CDR2 is YYNGEE. The CDR3 here is CASSRNRNTEAFF. The CDR3 coding sequence is TGTGCCAGCAGTAGAAACAGGAACACTGAAGCTTTCTTT.

The sample holds one count of this clone. V and J are TRBV2 and TRBJ2-3, with 7 bases that match TRBD1. J lost 2 bases, V lost 5 bases, and 4 bases had no gene match. This CDR3 is 14 amino acids long. Germline lookup yields CDR1 SNHLY and CDR2 FYNNEI. The CDR3 is CASSRDRNTDTQYF. The CDR3 DNA sequence: TGTGCCAGCAGTAGGGACAGAAACACAGATACGCAGTATTTT.

The rearrangement uses TRBV5-5 and TRBJ2-7, with D possibly TRBD1 on 5 matching bases. Trimming took 2 bases from V and 0 from J, leaving 9 bases between them. CDR1 is SGHKS, CDR2 YYEKEE, per germline (reference sequence). The CDR3 is made up of 14 amino acids. The CDR3 DNA reads as TGTGCCAGCAGCTTTGACAGTAGCTCCTACGAGCAGTACTTC. Amino acid sequence: CASSFDSSSYEQYF.

This clone occurred once. The J gene is TRBJ1-2, the V gene TRBV5-5; no reliable D call. From germline, CDR1 is SGHKS and CDR2 YYEKEE (reference sequence). The ends were cut back, 0 bases at V and 2 bases at J, with 11 bases in the middle. CDR3 length: 15 residues. The CDR3 reads CASSLASGRNYGYTF. Written as DNA, the CDR3 is TGTGCCAGCAGCTTGGCCTCGGGCAGAAACTATGGCTACACCTTC.

The chain is built from TRBV4-1 and TRBJ2-1; D possibly uses TRBD1 or TRBD2 (5 bases each). The germline V gene encodes CDR1 MGHRA and CDR2 YSYEKL. Trimming took 1 base from V and 0 from J, leaving 16 bases between them. The CDR3 has 18 amino acids. The CDR3 protein is CASSQGGSTDSSYNEQFF. CDR3 nucleotide sequence: TGCGCCAGCAGCCAAGGGGGGAGTACAGATAGCTCCTACAATGAGCAGTTCTTC.

V usage is TRBV9 and J usage is TRBJ2-1; unclear D gene. The germline V gene encodes CDR1 SGDLS and CDR2 YYNGEE. V was trimmed by 0 bases and J by 7 bases, leaving 5 bases between them. The CDR3 contains 12 residues. CDR3 sequence (DNA): TGTGCCAGCAGCGTAGAAGAAAATGAGCAGTTCTTC. This codes for CASSVEENEQFF.

Here the CDR3 DNA reads TGTGCCAGCAGTGAAACTCAGGCCACCATATATTTT. Amino acid sequence: CASSETQATIYF. V usage is TRBV2 and J usage is TRBJ1-3; D is ambiguous. The V end lost 2 bases, the J end lost 9 bases, and 8 bases lay between the germline ends. Germline V gene sequence: CDR1 SNHLY, CDR2 FYNNEI. The CDR3 is 12 amino acids.

About this clone itself: Different DNA sequences within this sample yield the same CDR3. The rearrangement uses TRBV7-9 and TRBJ1-1; maybe TRBD1 (5 bases). Germline V CDR1 and CDR2: SEHNR, FQNEAQ (reference sequence). The V gene lost 3 bases and the J gene lost 0 bases, with 14 bases spanning the gap. The length of the CDR3 is 16 residues. The CDR3 DNA reads TGTGCCAGCAGCTTCCTACTGACAGTGATGAACACTGAAGCTTTCTTT. It codes for CASSFLLTVMNTEAFF.

V usage is TRBV5-1 and J usage is TRBJ2-3; TRBD1 or TRBD2 may be the D gene (5 bases each). Trimming removed 4 bases from V and 6 bases from J, with 30 bases in between. The CDR3 spans 19 residues. Germline V gene sequence: CDR1 SGHRS, CDR2 YFSETQ. The CDR3 sequence is CASSGTGTWGFIASDTQYF. Here the CDR3 DNA reads TGCGCCAGCAGCGGAACCGGGACGTGGGGATTTATAGCGTCGGATACGCAGTATTTT.

The chain has TRBV27 and TRBJ2-3; 8 positions match TRBD2. After removal of 6 bases from V and 4 bases from J, the junction contained 12 bases not matched to a gene. CDR1 is MNHEY and CDR2 is SMNVEV in the germline V gene (reference sequence). The CDR3 is 16 amino acids. CDR3 in amino acids: CASSPLLGLEADTQYF. The DNA for the CDR3 is TGTGCCAGCAGCCCCCTGCTGGGACTAGAGGCAGATACGCAGTATTTT.

The chain recombines TRBV10-3 with TRBJ2-2; 8 bases agree with TRBD1. The CDR3 spans 17 residues. Trimming at V came to 6 bases and at J to 8 bases, leaving 17 bases not matched to a gene. Germline V gives CDR1 ENHRY, CDR2 SYGVKD. The CDR3: CAIRGMGDRQDPGELFF. CDR3 nucleotide sequence: TGTGCCATCAGAGGGATGGGGGACAGGCAGGACCCGGGGGAGCTGTTTTTT.

The CDR3 is CASSLGTGLGEQYF. DNA of the CDR3: TGTGCCAGCAGTTTAGGGACAGGACTTGGCGAGCAGTACTTC. The J gene is TRBJ2-7, the V gene TRBV27; 8 bases agree with TRBD1. Germline CDR1 is MNHEY and CDR2 is SMNVEV (reference sequence). Trimming at V came to 2 bases and at J to 6 bases, leaving 6 bases not matched to a gene. The CDR3 consists of 14 residues.

The V and J genes are TRBV7-2 and TRBJ2-1; 8 bases fit TRBD2. Unmatched junction bases numbered 6, after V lost 3 bases and J lost 2 bases. Looked up from germline, CDR1 is SGHTA and CDR2 is FQGNSA. The CDR3 has 16 amino acids. The CDR3 is CASSLHDGGAYNEQFF. The DNA for the CDR3 is TGTGCCAGCAGCTTGCACGACGGGGGGGCCTACAATGAGCAGTTCTTC.

CDR3 residues: CASSKGNNEQYF. CDR3 in DNA: TGTGCCAGCAGTAAGGGGAACAACGAGCAGTACTTC. This chain uses TRBV27 with TRBJ2-7; possibly TRBD1 for D (5 bases). V was cut by 5 bases and J by 5 bases, with 10 bases left in between. The CDR3 is made up of 12 amino acids. Germline values: CDR1 MNHEY, CDR2 SMNVEV (reference sequence).

The J gene is TRBJ1-5, the V gene TRBV7-8; TRBD1 is a possible D gene (5 bases). V lost 5 bases and J 4 bases, leaving 9 bases between the germline ends. Per germline, CDR1 SGHVS and CDR2 FQNEAQ. The CDR3 contains 13 residues. The CDR3: CASSVDRNQPQHF. The DNA of the CDR3 is TGTGCCAGCAGCGTCGACAGAAATCAGCCCCAGCATTTT.

The V call is TRBV30, the J call TRBJ1-1; D unresolved. The CDR3 runs 15 residues. The V gene lost 1 base and the J gene lost 3 bases, with 15 bases spanning the gap. In germline, CDR1 is GTSNPN, CDR2 SVGIG (reference sequence). Written as DNA, the CDR3 is TGTGCCTGGAGTGCCCTGGGGAGGGCGGACACTGAAGCTTTCTTT. Protein sequence: CAWSALGRADTEAFF.

V and J are TRBV30 and TRBJ1-1; D gene uncertain. The V gene's germline CDR1 is GTSNPN and CDR2 SVGIG (reference sequence). The ends were cut back, 0 bases at V and 1 base at J, with 12 bases in the middle. CDR3 size: 15 residues. The DNA for the CDR3 is TGTGCCTGGAGTGTAAACTTGGCGGGGAACACTGAAGCTTTCTTT. Encoded protein: CAWSVNLAGNTEAFF. Drawing the rest from reference TRBV30 and TRBJ1-1, the complete variable domain is SQTIHQWPATLVQPVGSPLSLECTVEGTSNPNLYWYRQAAGRGLQLLFYSVGIGQISSEVPQNLSASRPQDRQFILSSKKLLLSDSGFYLCAWSVNLAGNTEAFFGQGTRLTVV.

The chain joins TRBV14 to TRBJ2-5, with 7 bases lining up with TRBD1. This CDR3 is 16 amino acids long. With V trimmed by 5 bases and J by 1 base, 10 bases remained unmatched. Germline CDR1 reads SGHDN; CDR2 reads FVKESK. The CDR3 loop reads CASSARTGLAQETQYF. CDR3 bases: TGTGCCAGCAGCGCCCGGACAGGTCTAGCCCAAGAGACCCAGTACTTC.

This clone was observed a handful of times. The chain carries TRBV6-5 and TRBJ1-5, with TRBD1 as a possible D gene (5 bases). Germline assignment: CDR1 MNHEY and CDR2 SVGAGI. The CDR3 covers 15 residues. Between the trimmed V and J ends, which lost 3 bases and 1 base, there was a span of 10 bases. The chain's CDR3 is CASSYRGGSNQPQHF. CDR3 nucleotides: TGTGCCAGCAGTTATCGTGGGGGGAGCAATCAGCCCCAGCATTTT.

Regarding this clone: The sample contains more than one DNA sequence encoding this CDR3. The V gene is TRBV5-6, the J gene TRBJ1-5; 7 bases fit TRBD1. This CDR3 is built from 14 residues. Looked up from germline, CDR1 is SGHDT and CDR2 is YYEEEE. V shed 3 bases, J shed 7 bases, and the junction held 7 bases outside the gene matches. The chain's CDR3 is CASSSDREEQPQHF. Here the CDR3 DNA reads TGTGCCAGCAGCTCCGACAGGGAGGAACAGCCCCAGCATTTT.

In the case of this clone: Germline and junction disagree at one end, which may indicate a read error. The rearrangement uses TRBV7-7 and TRBJ2-1, with 7 bases identical to TRBD2. In germline, CDR1 is SSHAT, CDR2 FNYEAQ (reference sequence). The CDR3 is made up of 14 amino acids. CDR3 nucleotide sequence: TGTGCTAGCAGCTTAGGGGCTAGCGGCGGTGAGCAGTTCTTC. It specifies CASSLGASGGEQFF.

A few counts support this clone. The chain links TRBV5-4 to TRBJ1-2; 7 positions agree with TRBD1. Germline loops: CDR1 SGHNT, CDR2 YYREEE (reference sequence). The CDR3 contains 14 residues. The J segment lost 7 bases and the V segment lost 0 bases, leaving 6 bases of the junction unmatched. The CDR3 DNA reads as TGTGCCAGCAGCTTGGAGGGGGCCCTCGGTGGCTACACCTTC. The encoded protein is CASSLEGALGGYTF. Full variable domain (remainder filled in from reference TRBV5-4 and TRBJ1-2): ETGVTQSPTHLIKTRGQQVTLRCSSQSGHNTVSWYQQALGQGPQFIFQYYREEENGRGNFPPRFSGLQFPNYSSELNVNALELDDSALYLCASSLEGALGGYTFGSGTRLTVV.

The chain links TRBV5-1 to TRBJ2-7; 9 bases are shared with TRBD2. CDR1 is SGHRS, CDR2 YFSETQ, per germline. This CDR3 region has 15 residues. The J segment lost 3 bases and the V segment lost 2 bases, leaving 6 bases of the junction unmatched. CDR3 coding DNA: TGCGCCAGCAGCTTAGATAGCGGGGGCGGCTACGAGCAGTACTTC. Amino acid sequence: CASSLDSGGGYEQYF.